What follows are 5 T cell receptor beta chains derived from one specimen sequenced in a study of T-cell memory formation after mild COVID-19. Each CDR3 protein gets one entry after TCRdb re-called the 5' RACE reads with MiXCR. The table records under 450,000 distinct CDR3 sequences, about a quarter of them present only once. The specimen sequenced was PBMCs or a T cell subset sorted from them (not recorded which). The receptors were gathered from an adult woman who had mild COVID-19 (a few samples of this study predate the infection). Cell type and time point are not known.

As regards this clonotype: Relative to the germline gene, one junction end is altered; a read error may explain this. This chain uses TRBV7-6 with TRBJ1-2, with D perhaps matching TRBD1 (5 bases). Germline values: CDR1 SGHVS, CDR2 FNYEAQ. The CDR3 spans 12 residues. CDR3 nucleotides: TGTGCCAGCAGCTTAGCCCGGGACGGACAAGTCTTC. This translates into CASSLARDGQVF.

The sample holds a few counts of this clonotype. This chain joins TRBV7-9 and TRBJ2-3; 9 nucleotides align to TRBD1. The length of the CDR3 is 15 residues. Losses at the gene ends were 5 bases for V and 5 bases for J; bases not matched to a gene: 8. From germline, CDR1 is SEHNR and CDR2 FQNEAQ (reference sequence). The CDR3 bases are TGTGCCAGCAGCCCCCGGGGACAGGGAATAGATACGCAGTATTTT. This gives the protein CASSPRGQGIDTQYF.

There are many counts of this clonotype. V usage is TRBV12-3 or TRBV12-4 and J usage is TRBJ2-7; 7 nucleotides agree with TRBD2. This CDR3 is built from 14 residues. The V segment lost 6 bases and the J segment 4 bases; nucleotides outside the gene matches: 9. The CDR3 is CASSSSGAEYEQYF. The CDR3 nucleotides are TGTGCCAGCAGCTCGAGCGGGGCGGAATACGAGCAGTACTTC.

This clonotype has a handful of counts. The rearrangement uses TRBV6-5 and TRBJ1-4; D is ambiguous. The germline V gene encodes CDR1 MNHEY and CDR2 SVGAGI. The CDR3 covers 14 residues. V gave up 5 bases and J gave up 0 bases, with 7 bases separating them. CDR3 region: CASSRTSTNEKLFF. The CDR3 DNA is TGTGCCAGCAGTCGCACCTCAACTAATGAAAAACTGTTTTTT.

CDR3 sequence (DNA): TGTGCCTGTCAGACGGGGGCAAACATTCAGTACTTC. This encodes CACQTGANIQYF. This sequence joins TRBV30 and TRBJ2-4; D assignment may be TRBD1 or TRBD2 (6 bases each). CDR3 length: 12 residues. Trimming left V 6 bases short and J 6 bases short, with 12 bases between. The germline CDR1 and CDR2 sequences are GTSNPN and SVGIG (reference sequence).